This T cell receptor (beta chain) stems from a study of identical twins. V was pared by 8 bases and J by 2 bases, with 16 bases between. CDR3 size: 14 residues. Per the germline V gene, CDR1 is MNHEY and CDR2 is SVGAGI. MiXCR was run by TCRdb on the 5' RACE reads, yielding one entry per CDR3 protein. The table lists roughly 350,000 distinct CDR3 sequences, 9% of them singletons. The table lists this clonotype with a few counts. The sample comprised naive T cells sorted from blood. The TCR comes from a woman between 50 and 59 years old in good health. J is TRBJ2-7 and V is TRBV6-5; tentative D call: TRBD2 (6 bases). The CDR3 DNA reads TGTGCCAGCCGGAGGGCCAGAGTGGCCTACGAGCAGTACTTC. Residues: CASRRARVAYEQYF.